This T cell receptor beta chain was observed in a study of OX40 agonist ivuxolimab in advanced cancers. Across the whole study: Partial responses were achieved by three patients: one hepatocellular carcinoma, two cutaneous melanoma.

The CDR3 consists of 15 residues. Trimming took 2 bases from V and 14 from J; bases not matched to a gene: 11. Germline V gives CDR1 MNHEY, CDR2 SMNVEV (reference sequence). General study findings and limits: There were also nonresponders showing low normalized T-cell clonal expansion.

Drawing of blood for sampling happened at baseline, at cycle 4 day 1, and at cycle 7 day 1. A remark on this clone: What it recognizes is unknown.

The data were produced by immunoSEQ multiplex PCR, yet TCRdb's version contains in-frame clones alone and is incomplete. The sample has about 31,000 clones, 81% seen once. This clonotype was sampled from an adult with an advanced solid tumor such as melanoma, head and neck, liver or kidney cancer. V is TRBV27 and J is TRBJ1-6; TRBD1 matches 8 bases. Source: CD4+ or CD8+ T cells sorted from blood, taken in a trial of the OX40 agonist ivuxolimab. The DNA for the CDR3 is TGTGCCAGCAGTTTACCCGGGACAGGCCTTTCGTCCCTCCACTTT. The encoded protein is CASSLPGTGLSSLHF.